This passage covers 16 T cell receptor beta chains from one sample sequenced in a study of human thymus T cells. TCRdb keeps only in-frame clones here, not all; method: immunoSEQ multiplex PCR. The sample holds just over 45,000 clones; around 95% are singletons and the top ten take over 0.15%. Specimen: blood. These receptors were obtained from a girl younger than two with a congenital heart defect but otherwise immunologically healthy.

This rearrangement joins TRBV7-9 to TRBJ2-5; D is perhaps TRBD2 (6 bases). With 5 bases removed from V and 1 base from J, the gap between germline ends came to 11 bases. This CDR3 is 14 amino acids long. Germline CDR1 reads SEHNR; CDR2 reads FQNEAQ (reference sequence). The DNA of the CDR3 is TGTGCCAGCAGCCCCCGGCGGGGCCAAGAGACCCAGTACTTC. Its translation is CASSPRRGQETQYF.

The V and J genes are TRBV6-1 and TRBJ2-3, with 9 positions matching TRBD2. CDR1 is MNHNS and CDR2 is SASEGT in the germline V gene. The CDR3 is 16 amino acids. Trimming cost V 2 bases and J 1 base; bases outside gene matches: 4. The DNA for the CDR3 is TGTGCCAGCAGTGAACGGAAGCGGGAGGGCACAGATACGCAGTATTTT. This gives the protein CASSERKREGTDTQYF.

V gene TRBV5-1 combines with J gene TRBJ2-3, with no clear D. Germline V CDR1 and CDR2: SGHRS, YFSETQ. Trimming cost V 3 bases and J 2 bases, with 4 bases left between them. The CDR3 sequence is 12 residues long. CDR3 in amino acids: CASSSLTDTQYF. As DNA, the CDR3 is TGCGCCAGCAGCTCACTCACAGATACGCAGTATTTT. The full variable domain, its missing parts supplied by reference TRBV5-1 and TRBJ2-3, is KAGVTQTPRYLIKTRGQQVTLSCSPISGHRSVSWYQQTPGQGLQFLFEYFSETQRNKGNFPGRFSGRQFSNSRSEMNVSTLELGDSALYLCASSSLTDTQYFGPGTRLTVL.

This CDR3 is CASSPGTNTDTQYF. CDR3 DNA: TGTGCCAGCTCACCAGGGACAAACACAGATACGCAGTATTTT. This chain links TRBV18 with TRBJ2-3; possible D gene TRBD1, 6 bases. The V end lost 2 bases, the J end lost 2 bases, and 8 bases lay between the germline ends. This CDR3 region has 14 residues. CDR1 is KGHSH and CDR2 is LQKENI in the germline V gene.

This clone occurred once. J is TRBJ2-2 and V is TRBV6-5; 7 bases are a match to TRBD2. Germline-derived CDR1 and CDR2 are MNHEY and SVGAGI. The CDR3 runs 15 residues. Germline trimming cut 6 bases from V and 1 base from J; bases unmatched to any gene: 5. The CDR3 DNA follows: TGTGCCAGCAGACCTCCTAGCGGGAACACCGGGGAGCTGTTTTTT. This sequence encodes CASRPPSGNTGELFF.

The chain is built from TRBV5-4 and TRBJ2-7; TRBD1 might be the D (6 bases). Germline CDR1 and CDR2: SGHNT and YYREEE (reference sequence). The germline V and J ends were trimmed by 4 bases and 3 bases, with 11 bases remaining between them. The CDR3 length is 13 residues. In DNA, the CDR3 is TGTGCCAGCAGCCGAGGGGGTAGCTACGAGCAGTACTTC. Translated, it gives CASSRGGSYEQYF.

The V gene is TRBV5-5, the J gene TRBJ1-3; 8 nucleotides line up with TRBD1. The J segment lost 3 bases and the V segment lost 1 base, leaving 6 bases of the junction unmatched. Germline V CDR1 and CDR2: SGHKS, YYEKEE (reference sequence). This CDR3 has 16 amino acids. CDR3 in amino acids: CASSLLQGASGNTIYF. The CDR3 region has the DNA TGTGCCAGCAGCTTGTTGCAGGGGGCAAGTGGAAACACCATATATTTT. The whole variable domain, remainder taken from reference TRBV5-5 and TRBJ1-3, is DAGVTQSPTHLIKTRGQQVTLRCSPISGHKSVSWYQQVLGQGPQFIFQYYEKEERGRGNFPDRFSARQFPNYSSELNVNALLLGDSALYLCASSLLQGASGNTIYFGEGSWLTVV.

The chain is built from TRBV7-9 and TRBJ2-5; D may be TRBD2 (6 bases). V was clipped by 1 base and J by 0 bases, with 9 bases between them. The germline CDR1 and CDR2 sequences are SEHNR and FQNEAQ (reference sequence). CDR3 length: 15 amino acids. The CDR3 here is CASSLGRDYQETQYF. The DNA of the CDR3 is TGTGCCAGCAGCTTAGGGCGGGACTACCAAGAGACCCAGTACTTC.

The chain recombines TRBV5-4 with TRBJ2-1; D might be TRBD1 (6 bases). This CDR3 is built from 16 residues. Looked up from germline, CDR1 is SGHNT and CDR2 is YYREEE (reference sequence). V was shortened by 2 bases and J by 0 bases, with 12 bases between the two germline ends. Written as DNA, the CDR3 is TGTGCCAGCAGCTTCTGGACAGATATCTCCTACAATGAGCAGTTCTTC. It yields the protein CASSFWTDISYNEQFF.

This chain uses TRBV7-9 with TRBJ2-7; tentative D call: TRBD1 (6 bases). The CDR3 contains 16 residues. Germline CDR1 reads SEHNR; CDR2 reads FQNEAQ (reference sequence). V lost 1 base to trimming and J lost 7 bases, with 20 bases between them. The CDR3 DNA reads as TGTGCCAGCAGCTTAGGCAGGGGCCCCCCCTCGGGGGAGCAGTACTTC. Protein product: CASSLGRGPPSGEQYF.

The V gene is TRBV11-2, the J gene TRBJ2-5; 8 nucleotides line up with TRBD1. The V gene's germline CDR1 is SGHAT and CDR2 FQNNGV. Trimming removed 5 bases from V and 5 bases from J; junction bases left unmatched: 10. There are 15 residues in the CDR3. The CDR3 spells CASSPSLDRDETQYF. The CDR3 DNA is TGTGCCAGCAGCCCTTCATTGGACAGGGACGAGACCCAGTACTTC.

The chain employs TRBV6-5 and TRBJ2-3; D gene ambiguous. V lost 7 bases, J lost 2 bases, and 10 bases lay in between. CDR3 length: 13 residues. Germline values: CDR1 MNHEY, CDR2 SVGAGI. Here the CDR3 reads CASTTRYTDTQYF. The CDR3 DNA is TGTGCCAGCACCACACGATACACAGATACGCAGTATTTT.

This clone was seen a handful of times. The rearrangement links TRBV19 to TRBJ1-5; D is perhaps TRBD1 (5 bases). The germline V gene has CDR1 LNHDA and CDR2 SQIVND (reference sequence). The CDR3 runs to 15 residues. Trimming stripped 3 bases from V and 4 bases from J, with 13 bases between. CDR3 loop: CASSIQGAPNQPQHF. CDR3 nucleotide sequence: TGTGCCAGTAGTATCCAGGGAGCCCCTAATCAGCCCCAGCATTTT.

The rearrangement links TRBV19 to TRBJ1-1, with a possible D match to TRBD1 (6 bases). This CDR3 region has 15 residues. V gave up 2 bases and J gave up 8 bases, with 18 bases separating them. Germline CDR1 and CDR2: LNHDA and SQIVND (reference sequence). This CDR3 reads CASSISQWGGAEAFF. The CDR3 nucleotides are TGTGCCAGTAGTATAAGCCAATGGGGGGGCGCGGAAGCTTTCTTT.

This clone has a single count. The rearrangement joins TRBV29-1 to TRBJ2-1; D is perhaps TRBD2 (6 bases). CDR1 is SQVTM, CDR2 ANQGSEA, per germline. This CDR3 comprises 15 residues. V was pared by 7 bases and J by 4 bases, with 20 bases between. DNA for the CDR3: TGCAGCGCGGGCGGCACGGGACTCCTGTACAATGAGCAGTTCTTC. This encodes CSAGGTGLLYNEQFF.

This clone is a singleton in its sample. The chain uses TRBV27 and TRBJ2-1; tentative D call: TRBD2 (6 bases). This CDR3 comprises 14 residues. The germline gives CDR1 MNHEY, CDR2 SMNVEV (reference sequence). V gave up 6 bases and J gave up 9 bases, with 18 bases separating them. The CDR3 spells CASSPAAGWGEQFF. CDR3 nucleotides: TGTGCCAGCAGCCCGGCGGCGGGGTGGGGTGAGCAGTTCTTC.